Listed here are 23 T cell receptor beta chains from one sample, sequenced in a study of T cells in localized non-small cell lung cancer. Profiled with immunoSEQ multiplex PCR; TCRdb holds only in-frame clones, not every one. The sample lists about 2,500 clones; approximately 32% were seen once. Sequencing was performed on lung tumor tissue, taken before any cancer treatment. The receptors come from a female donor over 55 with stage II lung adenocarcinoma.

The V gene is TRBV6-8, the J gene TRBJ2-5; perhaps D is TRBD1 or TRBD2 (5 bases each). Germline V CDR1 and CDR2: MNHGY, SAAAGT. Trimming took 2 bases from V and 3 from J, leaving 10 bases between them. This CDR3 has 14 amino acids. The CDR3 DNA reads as TGTGCCAGCAGTTACGGGGACGTGGAAGAGACCCAGTACTTC. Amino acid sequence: CASSYGDVEETQYF.

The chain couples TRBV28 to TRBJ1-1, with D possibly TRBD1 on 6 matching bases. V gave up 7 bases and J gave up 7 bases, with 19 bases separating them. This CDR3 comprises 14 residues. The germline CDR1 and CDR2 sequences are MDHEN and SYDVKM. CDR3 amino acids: CASTYPGGWSEAFF. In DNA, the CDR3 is TGTGCCAGCACCTATCCCGGGGGCTGGAGTGAAGCTTTCTTT.

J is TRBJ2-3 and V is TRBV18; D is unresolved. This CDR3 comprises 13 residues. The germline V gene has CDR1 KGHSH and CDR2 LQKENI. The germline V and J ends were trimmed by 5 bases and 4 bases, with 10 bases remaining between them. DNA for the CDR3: TGTGCCAGCTCAGTTGGGTACTCAGATACGCAGTATTTT. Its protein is CASSVGYSDTQYF.

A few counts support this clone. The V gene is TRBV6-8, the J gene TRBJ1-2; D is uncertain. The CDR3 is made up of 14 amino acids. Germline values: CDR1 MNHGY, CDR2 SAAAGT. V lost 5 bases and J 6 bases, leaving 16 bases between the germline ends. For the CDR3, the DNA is TGTGCCAGCAGTCAAGTTAGGGCAGTGGATGGCTACACCTTC. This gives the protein CASSQVRAVDGYTF.

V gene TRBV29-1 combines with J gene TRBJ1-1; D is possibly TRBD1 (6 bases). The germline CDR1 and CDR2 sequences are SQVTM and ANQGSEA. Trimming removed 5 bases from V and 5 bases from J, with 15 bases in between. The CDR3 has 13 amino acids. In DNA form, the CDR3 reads TGCAGCGTTAAGACAGGCCCGGGGACTGAAGCTTTCTTT. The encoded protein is CSVKTGPGTEAFF.

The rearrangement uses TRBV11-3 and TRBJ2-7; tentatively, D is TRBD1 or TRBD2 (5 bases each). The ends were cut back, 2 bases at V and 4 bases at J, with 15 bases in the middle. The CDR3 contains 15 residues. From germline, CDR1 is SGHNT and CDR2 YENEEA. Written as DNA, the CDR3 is TGTGCCAGCAGCTTAAAAGAGAGGGGAGTTTACGAGCAGTACTTC. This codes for CASSLKERGVYEQYF.

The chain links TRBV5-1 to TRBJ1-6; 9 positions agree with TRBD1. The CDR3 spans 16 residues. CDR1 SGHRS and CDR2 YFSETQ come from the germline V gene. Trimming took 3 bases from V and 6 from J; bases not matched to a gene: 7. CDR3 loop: CASSWGTGFINSPLHF. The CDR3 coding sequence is TGCGCCAGCAGCTGGGGGACAGGGTTTATTAATTCACCCCTCCACTTT.

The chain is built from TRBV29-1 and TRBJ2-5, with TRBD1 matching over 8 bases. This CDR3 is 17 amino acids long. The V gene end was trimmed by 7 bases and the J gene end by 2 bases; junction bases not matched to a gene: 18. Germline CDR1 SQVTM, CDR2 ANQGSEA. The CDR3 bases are TGCAGCGCTGGACAGGGAAACATAAGGTGGTCACAAGAGACCCAGTACTTC. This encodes CSAGQGNIRWSQETQYF.

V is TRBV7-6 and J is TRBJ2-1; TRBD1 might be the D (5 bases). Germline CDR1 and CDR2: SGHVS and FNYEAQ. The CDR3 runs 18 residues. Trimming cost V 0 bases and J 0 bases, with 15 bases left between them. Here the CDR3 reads CASSLAARAESSYNEQFF. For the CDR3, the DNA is TGTGCCAGCAGCTTAGCGGCCAGGGCCGAGAGCTCCTACAATGAGCAGTTCTTC.

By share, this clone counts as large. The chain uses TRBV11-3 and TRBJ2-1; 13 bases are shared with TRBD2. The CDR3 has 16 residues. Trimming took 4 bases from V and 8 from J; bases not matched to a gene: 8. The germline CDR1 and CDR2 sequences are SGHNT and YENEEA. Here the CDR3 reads CASSSLGLAGVDEQFF. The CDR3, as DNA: TGTGCCAGCAGCTCTCTCGGACTAGCGGGAGTGGATGAGCAGTTCTTC.

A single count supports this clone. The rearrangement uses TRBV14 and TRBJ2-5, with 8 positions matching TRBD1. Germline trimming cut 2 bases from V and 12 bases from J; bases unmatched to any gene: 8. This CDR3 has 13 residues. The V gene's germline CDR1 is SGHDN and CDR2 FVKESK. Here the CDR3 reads CASSQSFVQGEYF. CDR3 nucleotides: TGTGCCAGCAGCCAAAGTTTCGTACAGGGGGAGTACTTC. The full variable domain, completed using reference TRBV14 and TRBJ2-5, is EAGVTQFPSHSVIEKGQTVTLRCDPISGHDNLYWYRRVMGKEIKFLLHFVKESKQDESGMPNNRFLAERTGGTYSTLKVQPAELEDSGVYFCASSQSFVQGEYFGPGTRLLVL.

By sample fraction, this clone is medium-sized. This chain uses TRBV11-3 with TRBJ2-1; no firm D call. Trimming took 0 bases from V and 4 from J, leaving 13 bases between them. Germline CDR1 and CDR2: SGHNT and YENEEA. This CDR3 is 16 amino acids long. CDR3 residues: CASSLDSAFRYNEQFF. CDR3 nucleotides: TGTGCCAGCAGCTTAGACTCGGCGTTCAGATACAATGAGCAGTTCTTC.

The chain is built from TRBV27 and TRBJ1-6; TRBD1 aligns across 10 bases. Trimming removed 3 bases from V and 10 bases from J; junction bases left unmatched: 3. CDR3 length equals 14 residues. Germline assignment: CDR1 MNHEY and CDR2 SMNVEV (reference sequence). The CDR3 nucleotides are TGTGCCAGCAGTTTCCCGACAGGGGGCTCACCCCTCCACTTT. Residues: CASSFPTGGSPLHF.

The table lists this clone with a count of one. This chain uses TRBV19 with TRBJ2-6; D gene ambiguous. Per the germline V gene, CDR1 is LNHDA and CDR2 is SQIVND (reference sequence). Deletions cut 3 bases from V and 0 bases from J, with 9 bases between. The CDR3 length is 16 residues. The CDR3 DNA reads TGTGCCAGTAGTATGCCCCCTGGCTCTGGGGCCAACGTCCTGACTTTC. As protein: CASSMPPGSGANVLTF.

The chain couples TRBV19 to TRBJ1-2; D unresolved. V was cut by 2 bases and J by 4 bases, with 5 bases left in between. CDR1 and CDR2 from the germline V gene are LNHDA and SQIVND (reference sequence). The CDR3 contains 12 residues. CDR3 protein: CASSIRSYGYTF. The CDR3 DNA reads TGTGCCAGTAGTATAAGGAGCTATGGCTACACCTTC.

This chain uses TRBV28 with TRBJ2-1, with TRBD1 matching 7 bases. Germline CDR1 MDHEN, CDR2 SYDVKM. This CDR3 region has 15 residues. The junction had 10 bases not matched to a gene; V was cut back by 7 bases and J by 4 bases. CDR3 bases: TGTGCCAGCACCCTGAGAGACAGGGAGTACAATGAGCAGTTCTTC. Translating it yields CASTLRDREYNEQFF.

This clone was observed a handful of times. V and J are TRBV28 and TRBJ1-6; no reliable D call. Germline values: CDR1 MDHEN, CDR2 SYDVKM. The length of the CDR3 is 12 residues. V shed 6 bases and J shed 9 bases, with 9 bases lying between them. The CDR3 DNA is TGTGCCAGCAGACTCCAGACTTCACCCCTCCACTTT. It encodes CASRLQTSPLHF. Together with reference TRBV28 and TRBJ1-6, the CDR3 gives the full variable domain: DVKVTQSSRYLVKRTGEKVFLECVQDMDHENMFWYRQDPGLGLRLIYFSYDVKMKEKGDIPEGYSVSREKKERFSLILESASTNQTSMYLCASRLQTSPLHFGNGTRLTVT.

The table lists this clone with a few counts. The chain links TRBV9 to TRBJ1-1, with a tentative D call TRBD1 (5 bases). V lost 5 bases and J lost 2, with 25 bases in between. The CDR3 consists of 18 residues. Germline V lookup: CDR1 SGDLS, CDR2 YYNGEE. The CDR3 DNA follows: TGTGCCAGCAGTGAAGGATCCCAGGGATGGGGCAAAAACACTGAAGCTTTCTTT. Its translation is CASSEGSQGWGKNTEAFF.

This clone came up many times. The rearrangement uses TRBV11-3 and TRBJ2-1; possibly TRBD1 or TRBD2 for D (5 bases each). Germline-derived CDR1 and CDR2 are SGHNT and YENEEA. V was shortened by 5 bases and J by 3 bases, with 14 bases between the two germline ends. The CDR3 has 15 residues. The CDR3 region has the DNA TGTGCCAGCAGCGCCGCCGGGACCAACTACAATGAGCAGTTCTTC. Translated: CASSAAGTNYNEQFF.

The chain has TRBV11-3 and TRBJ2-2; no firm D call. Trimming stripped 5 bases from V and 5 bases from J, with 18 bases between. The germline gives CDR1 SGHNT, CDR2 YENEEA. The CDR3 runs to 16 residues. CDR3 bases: TGTGCCAGCAGCCTAAGAAGCGTTTTAGGGACCGGGGAGCTGTTTTTT. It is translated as CASSLRSVLGTGELFF.

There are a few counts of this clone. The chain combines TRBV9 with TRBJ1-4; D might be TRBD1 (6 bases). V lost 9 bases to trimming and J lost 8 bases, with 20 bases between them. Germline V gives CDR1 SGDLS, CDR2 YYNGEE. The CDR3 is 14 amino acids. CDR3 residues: CATQLGQGNEKLFF. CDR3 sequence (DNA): TGTGCCACCCAGTTGGGGCAGGGGAACGAAAAACTGTTTTTT. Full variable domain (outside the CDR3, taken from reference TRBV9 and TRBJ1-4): DSGVTQTPKHLITATGQRVTLRCSPRSGDLSVYWYQQSLDQGLQFLIQYYNGEERAKGNILERFSAQQFPDLHSELNLSSLELGDSALYFCATQLGQGNEKLFFGSGTQLSVL.

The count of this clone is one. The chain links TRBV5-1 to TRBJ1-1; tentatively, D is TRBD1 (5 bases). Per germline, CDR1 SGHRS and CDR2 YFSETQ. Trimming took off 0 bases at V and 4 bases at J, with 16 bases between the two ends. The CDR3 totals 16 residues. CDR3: CASSLGVSGLSTEAFF. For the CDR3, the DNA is TGCGCCAGCAGCTTGGGAGTATCAGGGCTGTCCACTGAAGCTTTCTTT. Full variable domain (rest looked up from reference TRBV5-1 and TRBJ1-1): KAGVTQTPRYLIKTRGQQVTLSCSPISGHRSVSWYQQTPGQGLQFLFEYFSETQRNKGNFPGRFSGRQFSNSRSEMNVSTLELGDSALYLCASSLGVSGLSTEAFFGQGTRLTVV.

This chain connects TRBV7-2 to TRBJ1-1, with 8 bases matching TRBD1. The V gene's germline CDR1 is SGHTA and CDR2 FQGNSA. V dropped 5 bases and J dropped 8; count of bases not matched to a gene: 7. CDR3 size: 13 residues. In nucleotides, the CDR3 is TGTGCCAGCAGCCCTTCTGGACAGGGCGAAGCTTTCTTT. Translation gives CASSPSGQGEAFF. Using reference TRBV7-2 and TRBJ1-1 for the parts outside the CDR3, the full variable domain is GAGVSQSPSNKVTEKGKDVELRCDPISGHTALYWYRQSLGQGLEFLIYFQGNSAPDKSGLPSDRFSAERTGGSVSTLTIQRTQQEDSAVYLCASSPSGQGEAFFGQGTRLTVV.